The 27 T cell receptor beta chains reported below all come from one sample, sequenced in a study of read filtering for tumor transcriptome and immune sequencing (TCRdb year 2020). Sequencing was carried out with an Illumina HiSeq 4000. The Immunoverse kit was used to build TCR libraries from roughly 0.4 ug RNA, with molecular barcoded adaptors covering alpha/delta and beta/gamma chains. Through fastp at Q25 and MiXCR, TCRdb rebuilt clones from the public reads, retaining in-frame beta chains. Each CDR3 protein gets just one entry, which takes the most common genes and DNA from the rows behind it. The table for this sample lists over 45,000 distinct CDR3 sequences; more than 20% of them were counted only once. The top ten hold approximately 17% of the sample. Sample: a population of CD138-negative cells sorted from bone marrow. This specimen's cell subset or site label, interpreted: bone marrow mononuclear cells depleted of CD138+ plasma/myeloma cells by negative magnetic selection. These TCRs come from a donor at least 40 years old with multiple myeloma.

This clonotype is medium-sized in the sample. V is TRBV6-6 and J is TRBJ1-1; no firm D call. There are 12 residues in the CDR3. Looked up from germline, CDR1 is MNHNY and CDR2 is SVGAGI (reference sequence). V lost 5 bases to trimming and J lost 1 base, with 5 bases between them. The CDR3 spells CASSIENTEAFF. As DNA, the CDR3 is TGTGCCAGCAGTATCGAGAACACTGAAGCTTTCTTT.

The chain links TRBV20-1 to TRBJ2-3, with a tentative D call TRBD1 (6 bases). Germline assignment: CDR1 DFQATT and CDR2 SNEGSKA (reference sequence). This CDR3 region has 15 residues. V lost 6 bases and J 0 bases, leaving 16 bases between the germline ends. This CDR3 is CSAEGSGASTDTQYF. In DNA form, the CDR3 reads TGCAGTGCAGAGGGTTCAGGGGCTAGCACAGATACGCAGTATTTT.

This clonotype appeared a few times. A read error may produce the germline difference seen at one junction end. Written as DNA, the CDR3 is TGTGCTAGTGGCCTAAGGCGGGGGAGCTCCTACAATGAGCAGTTCTTT. It specifies CASGLRRGSSYNEQFF. The V and J genes are TRBV12-5 and TRBJ2-1; 7 positions match TRBD2. CDR1 and CDR2 from the germline V gene are LGHNT and FRNRAP. This CDR3 has 16 amino acids. The variable domain in full, completed from reference TRBV12-5 and TRBJ2-1, reads DARVTQTPRHKVTEMGQEVTMRCQPILGHNTVFWYRQTMMQGLELLAYFRNRAPLDDSGMPKDRFSAEMPDATLATLKIQPSEPRDSAVYFCASGLRRGSSYNEQFFGPGTRLTVL.

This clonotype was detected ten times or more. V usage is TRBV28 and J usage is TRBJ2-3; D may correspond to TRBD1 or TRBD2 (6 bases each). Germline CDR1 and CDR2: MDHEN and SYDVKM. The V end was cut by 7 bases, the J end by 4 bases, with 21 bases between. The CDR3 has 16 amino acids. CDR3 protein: CASNARTGGGADTQYF. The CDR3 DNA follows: TGTGCCAGCAATGCCCGGACCGGAGGGGGAGCAGATACGCAGTATTTT.

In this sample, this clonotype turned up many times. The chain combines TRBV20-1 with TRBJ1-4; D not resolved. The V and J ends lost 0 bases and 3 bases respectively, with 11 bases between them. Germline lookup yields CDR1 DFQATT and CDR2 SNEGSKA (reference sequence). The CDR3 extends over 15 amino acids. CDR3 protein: CSARDISEANEKLFF. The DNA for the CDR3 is TGCAGTGCTAGAGATATATCGGAGGCTAATGAAAAACTGTTTTTT.

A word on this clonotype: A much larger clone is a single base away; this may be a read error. The DNA for the CDR3 is TGTGCCAGCAAGGGCGGCGCGGAGGATCCCCAGCATTTT. This gives the protein CASKGGAEDPQHF. The V and J genes are TRBV6-2 or TRBV6-3 and TRBJ1-5; D is uncertain. The CDR3 length is 13 residues. The germline V gene has CDR1 MNHEY and CDR2 SVGEGT. V dropped 7 bases and J dropped 10 bases, with 17 bases sitting between them.

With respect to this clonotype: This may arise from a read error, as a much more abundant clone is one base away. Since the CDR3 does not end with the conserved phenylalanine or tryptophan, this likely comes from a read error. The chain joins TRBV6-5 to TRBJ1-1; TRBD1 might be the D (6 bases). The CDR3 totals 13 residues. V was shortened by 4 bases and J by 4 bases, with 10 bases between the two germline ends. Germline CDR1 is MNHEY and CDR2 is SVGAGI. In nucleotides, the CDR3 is TGTGCCAGCAGTTCTTCAGGGGTCACTGAAGCTTTCCTT. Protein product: CASSSSGVTEAFL.

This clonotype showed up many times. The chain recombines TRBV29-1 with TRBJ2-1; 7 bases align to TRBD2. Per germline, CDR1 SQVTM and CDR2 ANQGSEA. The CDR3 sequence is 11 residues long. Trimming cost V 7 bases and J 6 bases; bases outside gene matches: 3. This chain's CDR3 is CSAGGPNEQFF. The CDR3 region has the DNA TGCAGCGCGGGGGGTCCCAATGAGCAGTTCTTC.

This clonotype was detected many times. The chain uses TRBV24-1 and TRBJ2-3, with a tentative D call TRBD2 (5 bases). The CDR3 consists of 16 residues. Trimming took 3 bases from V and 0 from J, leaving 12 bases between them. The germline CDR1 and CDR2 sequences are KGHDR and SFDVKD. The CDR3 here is CATSDARTYSTDTQYF. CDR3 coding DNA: TGTGCCACCAGTGATGCCCGGACTTATAGCACAGATACGCAGTATTTT.

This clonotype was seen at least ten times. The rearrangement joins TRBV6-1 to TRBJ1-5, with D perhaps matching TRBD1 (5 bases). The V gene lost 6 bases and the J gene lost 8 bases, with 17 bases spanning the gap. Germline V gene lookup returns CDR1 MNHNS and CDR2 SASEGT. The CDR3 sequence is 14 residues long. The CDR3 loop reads CASSQLGGFEPQHF. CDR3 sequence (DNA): TGTGCCAGCAGCCAACTCGGGGGATTCGAGCCCCAGCATTTT.

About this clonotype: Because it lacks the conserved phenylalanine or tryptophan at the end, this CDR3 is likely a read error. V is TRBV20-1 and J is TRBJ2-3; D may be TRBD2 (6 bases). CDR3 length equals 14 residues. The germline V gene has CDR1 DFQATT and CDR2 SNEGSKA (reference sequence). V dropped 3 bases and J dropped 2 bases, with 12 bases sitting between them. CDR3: CSARLAGPTDTQYL. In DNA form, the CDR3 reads TGCAGTGCTAGGTTGGCGGGACCCACAGATACGCAGTATCTT.

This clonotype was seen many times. The CDR3 nucleotides are TGTGCCAGCAGCTTTAGCGGGGGGGCAAATACGCAGTATTTT. This sequence encodes CASSFSGGANTQYF. The chain joins TRBV7-3 to TRBJ2-3; 11 bases map to TRBD2. The CDR3 loop spans 14 amino acids. Germline loops: CDR1 SGHTA, CDR2 FQGTGA. V shed 3 bases and J 7 bases; nucleotides not matched to a gene: 3.

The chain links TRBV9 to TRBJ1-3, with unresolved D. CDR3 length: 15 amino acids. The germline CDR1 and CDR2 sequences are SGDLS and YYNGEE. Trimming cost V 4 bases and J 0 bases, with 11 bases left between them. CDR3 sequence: CASSYLGSSGNTIYF. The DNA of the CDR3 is TGTGCCAGCAGCTACCTCGGGAGCTCTGGAAACACCATATATTTT.

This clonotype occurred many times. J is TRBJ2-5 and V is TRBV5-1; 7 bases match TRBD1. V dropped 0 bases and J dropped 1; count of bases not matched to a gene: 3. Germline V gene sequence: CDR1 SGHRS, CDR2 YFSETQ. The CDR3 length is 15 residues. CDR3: CASSLVQGVQETQYF. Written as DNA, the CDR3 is TGCGCCAGCAGCTTGGTGCAGGGGGTCCAAGAGACCCAGTACTTC.

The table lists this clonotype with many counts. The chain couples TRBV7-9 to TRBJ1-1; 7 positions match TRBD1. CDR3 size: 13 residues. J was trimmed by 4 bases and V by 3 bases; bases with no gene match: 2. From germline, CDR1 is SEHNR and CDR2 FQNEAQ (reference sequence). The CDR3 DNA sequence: TGTGCCAGCAGCTTGCAGGGGGGCACTGAAGCTTTCTTT. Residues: CASSLQGGTEAFF.

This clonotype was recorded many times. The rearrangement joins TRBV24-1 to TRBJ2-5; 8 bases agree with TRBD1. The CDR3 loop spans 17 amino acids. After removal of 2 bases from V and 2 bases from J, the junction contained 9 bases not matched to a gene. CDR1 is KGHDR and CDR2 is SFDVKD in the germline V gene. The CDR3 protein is CATSDSMDREGQETQYF. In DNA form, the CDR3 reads TGTGCCACCAGTGATTCGATGGACAGGGAAGGGCAAGAGACCCAGTACTTC.

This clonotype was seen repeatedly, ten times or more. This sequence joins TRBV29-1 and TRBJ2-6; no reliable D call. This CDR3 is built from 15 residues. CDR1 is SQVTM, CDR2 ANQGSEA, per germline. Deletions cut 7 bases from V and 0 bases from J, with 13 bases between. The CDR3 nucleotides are TGCAGCGCTTATATTATCGGCTCTGGGGCCAACGTCCTGACTTTC. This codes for CSAYIIGSGANVLTF.

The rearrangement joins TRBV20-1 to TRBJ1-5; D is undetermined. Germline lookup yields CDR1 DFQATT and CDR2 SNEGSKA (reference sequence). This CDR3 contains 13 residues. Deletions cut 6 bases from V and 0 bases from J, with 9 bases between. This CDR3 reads CSANGPSNQPQHF. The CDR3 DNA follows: TGCAGTGCGAACGGGCCTAGCAATCAGCCCCAGCATTTT.

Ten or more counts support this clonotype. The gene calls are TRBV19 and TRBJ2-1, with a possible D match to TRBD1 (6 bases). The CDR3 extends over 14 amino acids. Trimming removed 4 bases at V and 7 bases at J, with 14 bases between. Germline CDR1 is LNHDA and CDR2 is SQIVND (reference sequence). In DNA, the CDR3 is TGTGCCAGTAGTAGGGGGACACTCCGGAATGAGCAGTTCTTC. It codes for CASSRGTLRNEQFF.

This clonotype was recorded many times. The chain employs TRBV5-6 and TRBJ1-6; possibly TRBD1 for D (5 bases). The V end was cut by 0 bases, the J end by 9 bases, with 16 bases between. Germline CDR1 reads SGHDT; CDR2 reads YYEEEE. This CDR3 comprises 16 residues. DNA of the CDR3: TGTGCCAGCAGCTTGGAGGGGTCAAGGGGAATTTCACCCCTCCACTTT. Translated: CASSLEGSRGISPLHF. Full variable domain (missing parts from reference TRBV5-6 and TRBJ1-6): DAGVTQSPTHLIKTRGQQVTLRCSPKSGHDTVSWYQQALGQGPQFIFQYYEEEERQRGNFPDRFSGHQFPNYSSELNVNALLLGDSALYLCASSLEGSRGISPLHFGNGTRLTVT.

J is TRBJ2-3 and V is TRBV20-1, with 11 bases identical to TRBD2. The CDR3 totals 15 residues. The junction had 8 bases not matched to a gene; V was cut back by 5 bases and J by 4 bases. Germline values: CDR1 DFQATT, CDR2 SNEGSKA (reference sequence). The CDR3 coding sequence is TGCAGTGCTTCTCATAGCGGGAGGGTGTCAGATACGCAGTATTTT. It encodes CSASHSGRVSDTQYF.

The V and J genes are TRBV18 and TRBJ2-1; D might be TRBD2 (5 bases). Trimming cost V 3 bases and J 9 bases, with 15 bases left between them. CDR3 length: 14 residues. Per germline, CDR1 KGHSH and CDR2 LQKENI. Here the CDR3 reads CASSPPTREREQFF. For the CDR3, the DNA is TGTGCCAGCTCACCCCCCACTAGGGAGCGTGAGCAGTTCTTC.

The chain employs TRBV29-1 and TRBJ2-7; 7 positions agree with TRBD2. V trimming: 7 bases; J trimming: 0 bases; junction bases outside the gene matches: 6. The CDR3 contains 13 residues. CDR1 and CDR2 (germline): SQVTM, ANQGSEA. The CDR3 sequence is CSAVGGNSYEQYF. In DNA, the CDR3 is TGCAGCGCCGTCGGGGGGAACTCCTACGAGCAGTACTTC.

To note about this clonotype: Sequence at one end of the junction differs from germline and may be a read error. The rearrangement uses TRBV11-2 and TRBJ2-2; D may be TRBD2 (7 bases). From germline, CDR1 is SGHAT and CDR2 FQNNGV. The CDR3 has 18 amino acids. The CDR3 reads CDSSLGGRARRRTGELFF. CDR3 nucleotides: TGTGACAGCAGCTTAGGGGGGAGGGCTAGAAGACGCACCGGGGAGCTGTTTTTT.

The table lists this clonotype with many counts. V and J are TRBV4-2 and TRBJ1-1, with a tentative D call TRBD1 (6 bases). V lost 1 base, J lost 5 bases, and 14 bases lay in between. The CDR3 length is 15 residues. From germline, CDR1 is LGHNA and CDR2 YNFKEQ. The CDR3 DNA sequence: TGTGCCAGCAGCCAAGTCAAGGGGGTAGGGACTGAAGCTTTCTTT. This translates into CASSQVKGVGTEAFF.

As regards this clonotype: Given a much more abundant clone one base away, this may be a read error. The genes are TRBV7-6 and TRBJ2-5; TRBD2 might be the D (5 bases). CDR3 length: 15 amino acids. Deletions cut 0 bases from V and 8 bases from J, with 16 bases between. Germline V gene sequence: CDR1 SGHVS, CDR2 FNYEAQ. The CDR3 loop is CASSLAFGILDTQYF. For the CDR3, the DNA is TGTGCCAGCAGCTTAGCGTTCGGGATTTTGGATACCCAGTACTTC.

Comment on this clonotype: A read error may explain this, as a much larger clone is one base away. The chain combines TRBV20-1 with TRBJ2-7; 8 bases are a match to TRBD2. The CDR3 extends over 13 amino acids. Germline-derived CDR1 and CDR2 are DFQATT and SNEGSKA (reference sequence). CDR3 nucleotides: TGCACTGAAGTTCCGCGGGGGGCCCACGAGCAGTACTTC. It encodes CTEVPRGAHEQYF.